This is a list of T cell receptor beta chains from one sample in a study of patients and donors after allogeneic stem cell transplantation. TCRdb reanalysed the RT-PCR reads using MiXCR and keeps one entry per CDR3 protein. The sample lists 190,000 or so distinct CDR3 sequences, less than 45% occurring once. Sample: blood, either unsorted or a sorted T cell fraction (not recorded which). The source is a human donor who was either an allogeneic HSCT recipient or a stem cell or donor lymphocyte infusion donor (not recorded which). It is not recorded whose cells these are; they may come from a transplant donor. The CDR3 runs from the conserved cysteine through the conserved F or W. The order of the fields is CDR3 length, clone size, V gene, J gene, D gene, CDR3 DNA, CDR3 protein. A D gene is named only where the DNA matches it firmly. Size values are once, few and many counts, or a class for expanded clones, and some rows have none.

len: 12; abundance: -; v_gene: TRBV12-3/TRBV12-4; j_gene: TRBJ1-2; d_gene: -; CDR3nt: TGTGCCAGCAGTGTCAACAGGGATCGCTACACCTTC; CDR3aa: CASSVNRDRYTF
len: 16; abundance: -; v_gene: TRBV5-1; j_gene: TRBJ2-1; d_gene: TRBD2; CDR3nt: TGCGCCAGCAGCCTCGGACTAGCGGGAGGGCCAAATGAGCAGTTCTTC; CDR3aa: CASSLGLAGGPNEQFF
len: 13; abundance: few; v_gene: TRBV27; j_gene: TRBJ2-7; d_gene: -; CDR3nt: TGTGCCAGCAGTTTGGGAGGATCCTACGAGCAGTACTTC; CDR3aa: CASSLGGSYEQYF
len: 14; abundance: -; v_gene: TRBV5-1; j_gene: TRBJ2-7; d_gene: -; CDR3nt: TGCGCCAGCAGCTATGGTTCCGTTTTATCCGAGCAGTACTTC; CDR3aa: CASSYGSVLSEQYF
len: 12; abundance: once; v_gene: TRBV11-2; j_gene: TRBJ1-1; d_gene: -; CDR3nt: TGTGCCAGCAGCTTAAGGAGGACTGAAGCTTTCTTT; CDR3aa: CASSLRRTEAFF
len: 14; abundance: -; v_gene: TRBV7-8; j_gene: TRBJ2-5; d_gene: -; CDR3nt: TGTGCCAGCTCCGCGCGGCGTTCACAAGAGACCCAGTACTTC; CDR3aa: CASSARRSQETQYF
len: 14; abundance: -; v_gene: TRBV5-1; j_gene: TRBJ2-7; d_gene: TRBD2; CDR3nt: TGCGCCAGCAGCCCGCTAGCGGAATCCTACGAGCAGTACTTC; CDR3aa: CASSPLAESYEQYF
len: 15; abundance: -; v_gene: TRBV7-2; j_gene: TRBJ2-3; d_gene: TRBD2; CDR3nt: TGTGCCAGCAGCGCTAGCGGGAGGCGTTCAGATACGCAGTATTTT; CDR3aa: CASSASGRRSDTQYF
len: 14; abundance: -; v_gene: TRBV20-1; j_gene: TRBJ1-5; d_gene: -; CDR3nt: TGCAGTGCTGCCCGGGACGGTAGCAATCAGCCCCAGCATTTT; CDR3aa: CSAARDGSNQPQHF
len: 17; abundance: -; v_gene: TRBV7-2; j_gene: TRBJ2-1; d_gene: TRBD2; CDR3nt: TGTGCCAGCAGCCGGACTAGCGGGAGGGGTACCTACAATGAGCAGTTCTTC; CDR3aa: CASSRTSGRGTYNEQFF
len: 17; abundance: few; v_gene: TRBV5-8; j_gene: TRBJ1-4; d_gene: TRBD1; CDR3nt: TGTGCCAGCAGCGGGGACAGATCAACCCCAACTAATGAAAAACTGTTTTTT; CDR3aa: CASSGDRSTPTNEKLFF
len: 18; abundance: few; v_gene: TRBV7-7; j_gene: TRBJ1-3; d_gene: -; CDR3nt: TGTGCCAGCAGCTTAGCGCAAAACAGGGATATCTCTGGAAACACCATATATTTT; CDR3aa: CASSLAQNRDISGNTIYF
len: 12; abundance: few; v_gene: TRBV6-2/TRBV6-3; j_gene: TRBJ1-1; d_gene: -; CDR3nt: TGTGCCAGCAGAGACACAAACACTGAAGCTTTCTTT; CDR3aa: CASRDTNTEAFF
len: 15; abundance: -; v_gene: TRBV7-2; j_gene: TRBJ2-3; d_gene: TRBD2; CDR3nt: TGTGCCAGCAGCTCTAGCGGGAGCGAGGCGGATACGCAGTATTTT; CDR3aa: CASSSSGSEADTQYF
len: 13; abundance: few; v_gene: TRBV25-1; j_gene: TRBJ1-2; d_gene: -; CDR3nt: TGTGCCAGCACCCGGCAGGAGAACTATGGCTACACCTTC; CDR3aa: CASTRQENYGYTF
len: 18; abundance: few; v_gene: TRBV21-1; j_gene: TRBJ2-5; d_gene: -; CDR3nt: TGTGCCAGCAGCAATAGAGCCGGGACAGATAGAATTCCGGAGACCCAGTACTTC; CDR3aa: CASSNRAGTDRIPETQYF
len: 11; abundance: -; v_gene: TRBV6-1; j_gene: TRBJ2-1; d_gene: -; CDR3nt: TGTGCCAGCAGTGAACTAGATGAGCAGTTCTTC; CDR3aa: CASSELDEQFF
len: 17; abundance: -; v_gene: TRBV12-3/TRBV12-4; j_gene: TRBJ2-1; d_gene: -; CDR3nt: TGTGCCAGCAGTTTAAGGCGGGGGGACAGGGAGCACAATGAGCAGTTCTTC; CDR3aa: CASSLRRGDREHNEQFF
len: 16; abundance: few; v_gene: TRBV24-1; j_gene: TRBJ2-3; d_gene: -; CDR3nt: TGTGCCACCAGTGATTATGGGGGAGAGGGCACAGATACGCAGTATTTT; CDR3aa: CATSDYGGEGTDTQYF
len: 13; abundance: -; v_gene: TRBV6-2/TRBV6-3; j_gene: TRBJ2-7; d_gene: TRBD2; CDR3nt: TGTGCCAGCATCGCTAGCGGGACCTACGAGCAGTACTTC; CDR3aa: CASIASGTYEQYF
len: 16; abundance: few; v_gene: TRBV4-1; j_gene: TRBJ1-6; d_gene: -; CDR3nt: TGCGCCAGCAGCCATTACGGAGACGACAATAATTCACCCCTCCACTTT; CDR3aa: CASSHYGDDNNSPLHF
len: 14; abundance: once; v_gene: TRBV12-3/TRBV12-4; j_gene: TRBJ2-3; d_gene: -; CDR3nt: TGTGCCAGCAGTCCCGGGGGTAGCACAGATACGCAGTATTTT; CDR3aa: CASSPGGSTDTQYF
len: 10; abundance: few; v_gene: TRBV7-6; j_gene: TRBJ2-3; d_gene: -; CDR3nt: TGTGCCAGCGGCACAGATACGCAGTATTTT; CDR3aa: CASGTDTQYF
len: 13; abundance: few; v_gene: TRBV7-2; j_gene: TRBJ2-1; d_gene: -; CDR3nt: TGTGCCAGCAGCTTAGGGGTAGACAATGAGCAGTTCTTC; CDR3aa: CASSLGVDNEQFF
len: 15; abundance: few; v_gene: TRBV2; j_gene: TRBJ1-1; d_gene: -; CDR3nt: TGTGCCAGCAGTACGGACGGGCCTCTGAACACTGAAGCTTTCTTT; CDR3aa: CASSTDGPLNTEAFF
len: 13; abundance: -; v_gene: TRBV11-2; j_gene: TRBJ1-2; d_gene: TRBD1; CDR3nt: TGTGCCAGTAGTTACAGGGGCACTTATGGCTACACCTTC; CDR3aa: CASSYRGTYGYTF
len: 13; abundance: few; v_gene: TRBV12-3/TRBV12-4; j_gene: TRBJ2-7; d_gene: -; CDR3nt: TGTGCCAGCAGTTTAGCGGGAGTCACCGAGCAGTACTTC; CDR3aa: CASSLAGVTEQYF
len: 19; abundance: few; v_gene: TRBV2; j_gene: TRBJ2-2; d_gene: TRBD2; CDR3nt: TGTGCCAGCAACGGACTAGCGGGAGGAGAGCAAAGGGGCACCGGGGAGCTGTTTTTT; CDR3aa: CASNGLAGGEQRGTGELFF
len: 13; abundance: -; v_gene: TRBV9; j_gene: TRBJ1-1; d_gene: -; CDR3nt: TGTGCCAGCAGCGTCACAGGGACCGCTGAAGCTTTCTTT; CDR3aa: CASSVTGTAEAFF
len: 14; abundance: -; v_gene: TRBV7-9; j_gene: TRBJ1-4; d_gene: TRBD1; CDR3nt: TGTGCCAGCAGCAACGACAGGGGCGACGAAAAACTGTTTTTT; CDR3aa: CASSNDRGDEKLFF
len: 13; abundance: once; v_gene: TRBV20-1; j_gene: TRBJ2-1; d_gene: TRBD2; CDR3nt: TGCAGTGCTAGAAGACTAGCTTTGAATGAGCAGTTCTTC; CDR3aa: CSARRLALNEQFF
len: 15; abundance: -; v_gene: TRBV27; j_gene: TRBJ1-5; d_gene: -; CDR3nt: TGTGCCAGCAGTCTCGCAGGGAGAGGCAATCAGCCCCAGCATTTT; CDR3aa: CASSLAGRGNQPQHF
len: 16; abundance: -; v_gene: TRBV6-2/TRBV6-3; j_gene: TRBJ2-3; d_gene: TRBD2; CDR3nt: TGTGCCAGCAGTTGGGGTCAAGCGGGAAACACAGATACGCAGTATTTT; CDR3aa: CASSWGQAGNTDTQYF
len: 15; abundance: -; v_gene: TRBV18; j_gene: TRBJ1-3; d_gene: -; CDR3nt: TGTGCCAGCTCAGCTAGAGTGCACTCTGGAAACACCATATATTTT; CDR3aa: CASSARVHSGNTIYF
len: 15; abundance: -; v_gene: TRBV9; j_gene: TRBJ1-6; d_gene: -; CDR3nt: TGTGCCAGCAGCGTGGGACCTGAAGGAAATTCACCCCTCCACTTT; CDR3aa: CASSVGPEGNSPLHF
len: 18; abundance: few; v_gene: TRBV10-3; j_gene: TRBJ2-1; d_gene: TRBD2; CDR3nt: TGTGCCATCAGTGAGTCGTTAATCCGAAGCGGGAGGATCGATGAGCAGTTCTTC; CDR3aa: CAISESLIRSGRIDEQFF
len: 16; abundance: few; v_gene: TRBV28; j_gene: TRBJ1-5; d_gene: -; CDR3nt: TGTGCCAGCAGCCCGTTTGGCCAGGGGAGCAATCAGCCCCAGCATTTT; CDR3aa: CASSPFGQGSNQPQHF
len: 15; abundance: -; v_gene: TRBV29-1; j_gene: TRBJ2-7; d_gene: -; CDR3nt: TGCAGCGTTGGCGCTGTGGACCAACCGACCTACGAGCAGTACTTC; CDR3aa: CSVGAVDQPTYEQYF
len: 15; abundance: -; v_gene: TRBV7-9; j_gene: TRBJ2-2; d_gene: -; CDR3nt: TGTGCCAGCAGCTTAGTCGGGAGTCCCACCGGGGAGCTGTTTTTT; CDR3aa: CASSLVGSPTGELFF
len: 14; abundance: -; v_gene: TRBV15; j_gene: TRBJ1-2; d_gene: TRBD1; CDR3nt: TGTGCCACCAGCAGCGGACAGGGAGAGAGTGGCTACACCTTC; CDR3aa: CATSSGQGESGYTF
len: 15; abundance: -; v_gene: TRBV28; j_gene: TRBJ2-1; d_gene: -; CDR3nt: TGTGCCAGCAGTTTGTTGGGGGACTCCTACAATGAGCAGTTCTTC; CDR3aa: CASSLLGDSYNEQFF
len: 11; abundance: -; v_gene: TRBV2; j_gene: TRBJ2-7; d_gene: -; CDR3nt: TGTGCCAGCATGATGGGTAACGAGCAGTACTTC; CDR3aa: CASMMGNEQYF
len: 12; abundance: -; v_gene: TRBV6-2/TRBV6-3; j_gene: TRBJ2-7; d_gene: -; CDR3nt: TGTGCCAGCAAGGACGTGGAAGATTTCCGGTACTTC; CDR3aa: CASKDVEDFRYF
len: 17; abundance: -; v_gene: TRBV7-3; j_gene: TRBJ2-1; d_gene: -; CDR3nt: TGTGCCAGCAGCTTATTGCAAGCCCGTAGCTCCTACAATGAGCAGTTCTTC; CDR3aa: CASSLLQARSSYNEQFF
len: 19; abundance: once; v_gene: TRBV11-2; j_gene: TRBJ2-1; d_gene: TRBD2; CDR3nt: TGTGCCAGCAGCTTAGTGGGACTAGCGGGAGGGAGGGCCTACAATGAGCAGTTCTTC; CDR3aa: CASSLVGLAGGRAYNEQFF
len: 16; abundance: once; v_gene: TRBV4-2; j_gene: TRBJ2-7; d_gene: -; CDR3nt: TGTGCCAGCAGCCACCTCGGGGACACGCTCTCCTACGAGCAGTACTTC; CDR3aa: CASSHLGDTLSYEQYF
len: 17; abundance: -; v_gene: TRBV12-3/TRBV12-4; j_gene: TRBJ2-3; d_gene: -; CDR3nt: TGTGCCAGCAGTTTTTATATGGGACACCCTAGCACAGATACGCAGTATTTT; CDR3aa: CASSFYMGHPSTDTQYF
len: 18; abundance: -; v_gene: TRBV5-1; j_gene: TRBJ2-1; d_gene: TRBD2; CDR3nt: TGCGCCAGCACCCCGCCCGGCACTAGCGGGACACCCTACAATGAGCAGTTCTTC; CDR3aa: CASTPPGTSGTPYNEQFF
len: 15; abundance: few; v_gene: TRBV7-9; j_gene: TRBJ2-3; d_gene: TRBD2; CDR3nt: TGTGCCAGCAGCTTAGTTTCCGGGGGGGCAGATACGCAGTATTTT; CDR3aa: CASSLVSGGADTQYF
len: 15; abundance: -; v_gene: TRBV20-1; j_gene: TRBJ2-1; d_gene: -; CDR3nt: TGCAGTGCTAGTGGGCACCTACGGGGCTACAATGAGCAGTTCTTC; CDR3aa: CSASGHLRGYNEQFF
len: 11; abundance: -; v_gene: TRBV6-6; j_gene: TRBJ2-1; d_gene: -; CDR3nt: TGTGCCAGCAGGCTACCTAATGAGCAGTTCTTC; CDR3aa: CASRLPNEQFF
len: 12; abundance: -; v_gene: TRBV15; j_gene: TRBJ1-2; d_gene: -; CDR3nt: TGTGCCACCAGCAGTCCAGGATTCGGCTACACCTTC; CDR3aa: CATSSPGFGYTF
len: 15; abundance: -; v_gene: TRBV4-3; j_gene: TRBJ2-1; d_gene: -; CDR3nt: -; CDR3aa: CASSLRARQDNEQFF
len: 14; abundance: once; v_gene: TRBV5-5; j_gene: TRBJ1-6; d_gene: -; CDR3nt: TGTGCCAGCAGCTTTACCAGGGAGAATTCACCCCTCCACTTT; CDR3aa: CASSFTRENSPLHF
len: 13; abundance: -; v_gene: TRBV20-1; j_gene: TRBJ2-1; d_gene: -; CDR3nt: TGCAGTGCTAGGGGTCGGGGAAACAATGAGCAGTTCTTC; CDR3aa: CSARGRGNNEQFF